The count of the clone carrying this T cell receptor (beta chain) is one. Antigen specificity is unknown. This entry is derived from a study of STAT5B mutations in CD4+ large granular lymphocyte leukemia. Study results and limitations: CD4-sorted patient repertoires seemed more clonal than healthy CD4+ repertoires.

CDR3 length: 16 residues. Germline V lookup: CDR1 KGHSH, CDR2 LQKENI. V lost 2 bases and J lost 2, with 13 bases in between. This was a survey-level run. Profiling relied on immunoSEQ multiplex PCR, and the TCRdb table lists in-frame clones only, not all of them. This sample has about 31,000 clones, with around 70% found just once. The V call is TRBV18, the J call TRBJ1-3; D perhaps matches TRBD1 (5 bases). The specimen sequenced was CD4+ T cells from blood buffy coats. The origin of this receptor is a human donor in good health. The CDR3 sequence: CASSPMGGNTGNTIYF. CDR3 sequence (DNA): TGTGCCAGCTCACCAATGGGGGGGAACACTGGAAACACCATATATTTT.